The 23 T cell receptor beta chains below were found in one sample sequenced in a study of blood T cell repertoires in COVID-19. Only in-frame clones appear in the TCRdb table, and some are missing; sequencing was by immunoSEQ multiplex PCR. The table shows 40,000 to 60,000 clones, with roughly 86% occurring only once. The sample taken for sequencing was peripheral blood. These receptors came from a man aged 35 to 55 with active COVID-19.

This clone was counted a few times. The CDR3 here is CASGLDRGTFSGNTIYF. CDR3 in DNA: TGTGCTAGTGGTTTGGACAGGGGCACTTTCTCTGGAAACACCATATATTTT. The chain is built from TRBV12-5 and TRBJ1-3, with 7 bases identical to TRBD1. The ends lost 1 base at V and 0 bases at J; junction bases unmatched: 6. Germline V gives CDR1 LGHNT, CDR2 FRNRAP. The CDR3 runs to 17 residues. The whole variable domain, remainder taken from reference TRBV12-5 and TRBJ1-3, is DARVTQTPRHKVTEMGQEVTMRCQPILGHNTVFWYRQTMMQGLELLAYFRNRAPLDDSGMPKDRFSAEMPDATLATLKIQPSEPRDSAVYFCASGLDRGTFSGNTIYFGEGSWLTVV.

The chain has TRBV5-5 and TRBJ2-1, with 7 nucleotides matching TRBD2. With V trimmed by 4 bases and J by 3 bases, 13 bases remained unmatched. The CDR3 totals 17 residues. Germline-derived CDR1 and CDR2 are SGHKS and YYEKEE (reference sequence). CDR3 bases: TGTGCCAGCAGCCCCTGGGGCGGGAGCGCACTCTACAATGAGCAGTTCTTC. Translated: CASSPWGGSALYNEQFF. Drawing the rest from reference TRBV5-5 and TRBJ2-1, the complete variable domain is DAGVTQSPTHLIKTRGQQVTLRCSPISGHKSVSWYQQVLGQGPQFIFQYYEKEERGRGNFPDRFSARQFPNYSSELNVNALLLGDSALYLCASSPWGGSALYNEQFFGPGTRLTVL.

This sequence joins TRBV30 and TRBJ1-5; a possible D gene is TRBD1 (5 bases). V lost 5 bases and J 8 bases, leaving 13 bases between the germline ends. Germline V gives CDR1 GTSNPN, CDR2 SVGIG (reference sequence). CDR3 size: 12 residues. CDR3 protein: CAWDQGGKPQHF. DNA of the CDR3: TGTGCCTGGGATCAGGGAGGTAAGCCCCAGCATTTT.

The chain is built from TRBV29-1 and TRBJ2-5; 14 nucleotides agree with TRBD2. V lost 0 bases to trimming and J lost 3 bases; unmatched junction nucleotides: 6. Germline V gene sequence: CDR1 SQVTM, CDR2 ANQGSEA. This CDR3 region has 17 residues. The CDR3 DNA reads TGCAGCGTTGAAGAGACGCGGACTAGCGGGAGGAAAGAGACCCAGTACTTC. Amino acid sequence: CSVEETRTSGRKETQYF.

V is TRBV5-6 and J is TRBJ2-7; D remains unclear. Germline CDR1 SGHDT, CDR2 YYEEEE. The CDR3 is 13 residues long. Between the trimmed V and J ends, which lost 4 bases and 3 bases, there was a span of 11 bases. The CDR3 protein is CASSHGRDYEQYF. Written as DNA, the CDR3 is TGTGCCAGCAGCCACGGTCGTGACTACGAGCAGTACTTC.

The chain couples TRBV4-2 to TRBJ1-1; D may be TRBD1 (5 bases). The CDR3 is 16 amino acids. CDR1 LGHNA and CDR2 YNFKEQ come from the germline V gene. V was shortened by 4 bases and J by 0 bases, with 15 bases between the two germline ends. The CDR3 DNA reads TGTGCCAGCAGCCTCCGACAGACTAGCATGAACACTGAAGCTTTCTTT. Translation: CASSLRQTSMNTEAFF.

The V and J genes are TRBV9 and TRBJ2-3; the match to TRBD2 covers 8 bases. The CDR3 length is 19 residues. Germline assignment: CDR1 SGDLS and CDR2 YYNGEE. V shed 0 bases and J 0 bases; nucleotides not matched to a gene: 12. The CDR3 nucleotides are TGTGCCAGCAGCGTAGAGGCCTTTTTGGTAGCGGGGAGCACAGATACGCAGTATTTT. Amino acid sequence: CASSVEAFLVAGSTDTQYF.

This chain links TRBV4-1 with TRBJ2-1; TRBD2 agrees at 12 bases. The V and J ends lost 4 bases and 3 bases, in that order; junction bases with no gene match: 4. Germline V lookup: CDR1 MGHRA, CDR2 YSYEKL. There are 16 residues in the CDR3. The CDR3 DNA reads TGCGCCAGCAGCCGGACTAGCGGGATAATCTACAATGAGCAGTTCTTC. It translates to CASSRTSGIIYNEQFF.

V is TRBV7-9 and J is TRBJ1-6, with D perhaps TRBD1 (6 bases). The ends were cut back, 5 bases at V and 6 bases at J, with 8 bases in the middle. This CDR3 is 13 amino acids long. CDR1 and CDR2 (germline): SEHNR, FQNEAQ (reference sequence). CDR3 in DNA: TGTGCCAGCAGCCGGACAGTTAATTCACCCCTCCACTTT. As protein: CASSRTVNSPLHF.

V gene TRBV27 combines with J gene TRBJ2-6; D gene uncertain. This CDR3 has 15 residues. The germline CDR1 and CDR2 sequences are MNHEY and SMNVEV (reference sequence). The V end was cut by 3 bases, the J end by 3 bases, with 9 bases between. In DNA form, the CDR3 reads TGTGCCAGCAGTTTCTTAGGAGATGGGGCCAACGTCCTGACTTTC. Translation: CASSFLGDGANVLTF. Supplemented by reference TRBV27 and TRBJ2-6, the full variable domain reads EAQVTQNPRYLITVTGKKLTVTCSQNMNHEYMSWYRQDPGLGLRQIYYSMNVEVTDKGDVPEGYKVSRKEKRNFPLILESPSPNQTSLYFCASSFLGDGANVLTFGAGSRLTVL.

This chain links TRBV3-1 (or the pseudogene TRBV3-2) with TRBJ2-7; 7 bases line up with TRBD2. The CDR3 consists of 15 residues. Trimming took 0 bases from V and 7 from J; bases not matched to a gene: 9. Germline V lookup: CDR1 LGHDT, CDR2 YNNKEL (reference sequence). The CDR3 DNA sequence: TGTGCCAGCAGCCAAGATACTAGCGCCTTCTGGGAGCAGTACTTC. Translation: CASSQDTSAFWEQYF.

The chain joins TRBV7-6 to TRBJ1-2, with 8 bases matching TRBD1. Losses at the gene ends were 1 base for V and 8 bases for J; bases not matched to a gene: 9. Per germline, CDR1 SGHVS and CDR2 FNYEAQ. This CDR3 contains 15 residues. CDR3 region: CASSLGTGYGDGYTF. CDR3 in DNA: TGTGCCAGCAGCTTAGGGACAGGGTATGGTGACGGCTACACCTTC.

The chain employs TRBV9 and TRBJ2-1, with D possibly TRBD2 on 6 matching bases. CDR3 length: 14 residues. V lost 0 bases and J lost 9, with 13 bases in between. The V gene's germline CDR1 is SGDLS and CDR2 YYNGEE. The CDR3, as DNA: TGTGCCAGCAGCGTAGAAGTGGGAGGCCCTGAGCAGTTCTTC. Its translation: CASSVEVGGPEQFF. The variable domain in full, completed from reference TRBV9 and TRBJ2-1, reads DSGVTQTPKHLITATGQRVTLRCSPRSGDLSVYWYQQSLDQGLQFLIQYYNGEERAKGNILERFSAQQFPDLHSELNLSSLELGDSALYFCASSVEVGGPEQFFGPGTRLTVL.

The chain employs TRBV27 and TRBJ2-7; TRBD2 matches 7 bases. This CDR3 is 14 amino acids long. Looked up from germline, CDR1 is MNHEY and CDR2 is SMNVEV (reference sequence). J was trimmed by 6 bases and V by 4 bases; bases with no gene match: 9. The CDR3 DNA sequence: TGTGCCAGCAGTTCAGCGGGATTCCGGGGCGAGCAGTACTTC. Protein product: CASSSAGFRGEQYF.

The chain recombines TRBV28 with TRBJ2-2; D is perhaps TRBD2 (6 bases). CDR1 MDHEN and CDR2 SYDVKM come from the germline V gene. The CDR3 runs to 17 residues. V lost 6 bases and J 8 bases, leaving 25 bases between the germline ends. CDR3 in amino acids: CASSPRRGGLVFGELFF. In DNA, the CDR3 is TGTGCCAGCAGCCCCCGGAGGGGCGGATTAGTTTTTGGGGAGCTGTTTTTT.

The rearrangement links TRBV5-1 to TRBJ2-6, with 10 bases fitting TRBD1. This CDR3 spans 19 amino acids. Germline CDR1 reads SGHRS; CDR2 reads YFSETQ. V lost 0 bases to trimming and J lost 2 bases; unmatched junction nucleotides: 8. The CDR3 region is CASSLDGTGVFAGANVLTF. CDR3 nucleotides: TGCGCCAGCAGCTTGGACGGGACAGGGGTCTTCGCTGGGGCCAACGTCCTGACTTTC.

The V gene is TRBV5-1, the J gene TRBJ2-7; 12 bases line up with TRBD1. Trimming cost V 4 bases and J 7 bases; bases outside gene matches: 9. Germline CDR1 and CDR2: SGHRS and YFSETQ. The CDR3 covers 15 residues. The CDR3, as DNA: TGCGCCAGCAGCCTGGGGGGACAGGGGGCTGAAGAGCAGTACTTC. Translating gives CASSLGGQGAEEQYF.

This clone was seen only a few times. Within the sample, other DNA sequences also encode this same CDR3. The chain uses TRBV15 and TRBJ1-6; the D is unclear. Trimming took off 0 bases at V and 8 bases at J, with 8 bases between the two ends. This CDR3 spans 14 amino acids. From germline, CDR1 is LNHNV and CDR2 YYDKDF (reference sequence). The CDR3 loop is CATSRDRTDSPLHF. The CDR3 DNA sequence: TGTGCCACCAGCAGAGACCGAACGGATTCACCCCTCCACTTT.

The chain has TRBV19 and TRBJ2-7, with 8 bases lining up with TRBD1. The trim removed 3 bases at V and 4 bases at J, leaving 11 bases unmatched. Germline lookup yields CDR1 LNHDA and CDR2 SQIVND (reference sequence). The CDR3 extends over 16 amino acids. CDR3 in DNA: TGTGCCAGTAGTATCCGAGGACAGGGAACCATTTACGAGCAGTACTTC. This codes for CASSIRGQGTIYEQYF.

The chain is built from TRBV6-1 and TRBJ1-2, with D hard to call. Germline CDR1 is MNHNS and CDR2 is SASEGT. V was cut by 1 base and J by 8 bases, with 11 bases left in between. The CDR3 spans 13 residues. The CDR3 reads CASSEVLGGGYTF. CDR3 sequence (DNA): TGTGCCAGCAGTGAAGTGCTGGGCGGGGGCTACACCTTC.

The V gene is TRBV6-4, the J gene TRBJ1-1, with 8 bases aligning to TRBD1. The CDR3 runs 14 residues. Germline assignment: CDR1 MRHNA and CDR2 SNTAGT. V lost 4 bases and J lost 4; bases outside the gene matches: 5. DNA of the CDR3: TGTGCCAGCAGTGCGGGAACAGGGGGCACTGAAGCTTTCTTT. This translates into CASSAGTGGTEAFF.

The chain links TRBV6-6 to TRBJ2-3; D not certain. Trimming took off 9 bases at V and 2 bases at J, with 9 bases between the two ends. Germline lookup yields CDR1 MNHNY and CDR2 SVGAGI (reference sequence). This CDR3 is built from 12 residues. DNA of the CDR3: TGTGCCAGTAGACTGGACACAGATACGCAGTATTTT. The encoded protein is CASRLDTDTQYF.

This chain uses TRBV28 with TRBJ1-4, with a tentative D call TRBD1 (6 bases). This CDR3 contains 14 residues. V was cut by 7 bases and J by 4 bases, with 13 bases left in between. Germline CDR1 and CDR2: MDHEN and SYDVKM. The CDR3 region has the DNA TGTGCCAGCACCTCGACAGGTTTTAATGAAAAACTGTTTTTT. This sequence encodes CASTSTGFNEKLFF.